This TCR beta chain was captured by sequencing in a study of response to subunit inactivated influenza vaccine. Study findings and constraints: Authors suggested few new T cells are recruited by each seasonal influenza vaccination.

Note on this clonotype: Its antigen is not known.

The CDR3 runs to 14 residues. V lost 6 bases and J lost 6; bases outside the gene matches: 5. CDR1 is DFQATT and CDR2 is SNEGSKA in the germline V gene (reference sequence). MiXCR, run by TCRdb on the RT-PCR reads, gives a single entry per CDR3 protein. This table holds about 480,000 distinct CDR3 sequences, about 25% found once. This sequence joins TRBV20-1 and TRBJ2-1; 13 bases align to TRBD2. Sequenced here: CD4+ T cells sorted from PBMCs, sampled roughly 5 days after vaccination. The clonotype was recovered from a man aged 50-59 years who received an inactivated influenza vaccine. Written as DNA, the CDR3 is TGCAGTGCCACGACTAGCGGGAGGTTCAATGAGCAGTTCTTC. Protein product: CSATTSGRFNEQFF.